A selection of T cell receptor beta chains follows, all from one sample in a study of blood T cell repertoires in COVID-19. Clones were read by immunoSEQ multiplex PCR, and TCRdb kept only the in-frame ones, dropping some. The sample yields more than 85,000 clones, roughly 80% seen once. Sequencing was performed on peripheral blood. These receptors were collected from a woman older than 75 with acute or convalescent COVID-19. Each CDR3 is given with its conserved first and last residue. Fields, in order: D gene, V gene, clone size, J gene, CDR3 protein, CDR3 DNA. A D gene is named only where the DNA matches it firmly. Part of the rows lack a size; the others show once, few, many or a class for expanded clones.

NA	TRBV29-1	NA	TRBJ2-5	CSVELHGGVTQYF	TGCAGCGTTGAATTACACGGTGGAGTGACCCAGTACTTC
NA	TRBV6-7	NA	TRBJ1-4	CASIHLSEKLFF	TGTGCCAGCATTCATCTGAGTGAAAAACTGTTTTTT
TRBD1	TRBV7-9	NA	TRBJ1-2	CASSLTAAGTELGYTF	TGTGCCAGCAGCTTAACGGCTGCCGGGACAGAGTTGGGCTACACCTTC
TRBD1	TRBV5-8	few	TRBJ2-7	CASSSPLTGGPYEQYF	TGTGCCAGCAGCTCCCCCCTAACAGGGGGCCCCTACGAGCAGTACTTC
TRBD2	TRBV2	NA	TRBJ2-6	CASGLAGVSGANVLTF	TGTGCCAGTGGACTAGCGGGAGTTTCCGGGGCCAACGTCCTGACTTTC
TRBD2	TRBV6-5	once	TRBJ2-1	CASSYGSGGYNEQFF	TGTGCCAGCAGCTACGGTAGCGGGGGTTACAATGAGCAGTTCTTC
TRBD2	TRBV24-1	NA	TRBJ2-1	CATSDASGGSYNEQFF	TGTGCCACCAGTGATGCTAGCGGGGGGTCCTACAATGAGCAGTTCTTC
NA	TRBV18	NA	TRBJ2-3	CASSPESTSSTDTQYF	TGTGCCAGCTCACCAGAAAGCACTTCTAGCACAGATACGCAGTATTTT
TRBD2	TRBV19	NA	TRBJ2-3	CASRTSGIGDTQYF	TGTGCCAGTAGAACTAGCGGGATTGGAGATACGCAGTATTTT
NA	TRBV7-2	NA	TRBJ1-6	CASSLLAQLQGGSSPLHF	TGTGCCAGCAGCTTATTGGCCCAATTGCAGGGTGGAAGTTCACCCCTCCACTTT
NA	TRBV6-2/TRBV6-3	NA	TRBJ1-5	CASSIQGQQPQHF	TGTGCCAGCAGTATACAGGGTCAACAGCCCCAGCATTTT
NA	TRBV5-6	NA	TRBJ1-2	CASSFSGPGYTF	TGTGCCAGCAGCTTTTCAGGGCCGGGCTACACCTTC
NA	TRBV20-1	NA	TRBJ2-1	CSASPASSYNEQFF	TGCAGTGCTAGTCCTGCGAGCTCCTACAATGAGCAGTTCTTC
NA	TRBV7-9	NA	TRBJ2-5	CASSLAGLGAETQYF	TGTGCCAGCAGCTTAGCGGGTCTAGGGGCCGAGACCCAGTACTTC
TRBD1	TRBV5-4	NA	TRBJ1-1	CASSRPGQGTTEAFF	TGTGCCAGCAGCAGACCGGGACAGGGGACCACTGAAGCTTTCTTT
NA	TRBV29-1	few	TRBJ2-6	CSVTSSGANVLTF	TGCAGCGTTACAAGCTCTGGGGCCAACGTCCTGACTTTC
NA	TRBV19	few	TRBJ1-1	CASSGQGPVEAFF	TGTGCCAGTAGTGGTCAGGGTCCAGTTGAAGCTTTCTTT
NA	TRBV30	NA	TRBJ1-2	CAWMDSGYGYTF	TGTGCCTGGATGGACAGTGGTTATGGCTACACCTTC
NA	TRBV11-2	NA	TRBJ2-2	CASSLRVGDTGELFF	TGTGCCAGCAGCTTAAGGGTAGGGGACACCGGGGAGCTGTTTTTT
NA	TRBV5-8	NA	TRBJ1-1	CASSSKTGRTEAFF	TGTGCCAGCAGCTCCAAGACAGGCAGGACTGAAGCTTTCTTT
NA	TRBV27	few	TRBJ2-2	CASSQVNTGELFF	TGTGCCAGCAGTCAGGTGAACACCGGGGAGCTGTTTTTT
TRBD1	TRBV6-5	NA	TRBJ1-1	CASSRTGEAFF	TGTGCCAGCAGTCGGACAGGGGAGGCTTTCTTT
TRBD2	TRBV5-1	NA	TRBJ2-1	CASSWSGTSGYNEQFF	TGCGCCAGCAGCTGGTCCGGGACTAGCGGGTACAATGAGCAGTTCTTC